These 23 T cell receptor beta chains were sequenced from one sample in a study of cytomegalovirus exposure and HLA in healthy donors. PCR was performed using 60 Vbeta and 13 Jbeta primers. Sequenced by immunoSEQ multiplex PCR; TCRdb stores in-frame clones only, minus some. The sample contains a few hundred thousand clones, about 89% of which appear only once. The material sequenced was PBMCs. These receptors were obtained from a woman aged 18-35 years in good health and CMV-seronegative.

The chain is built from TRBV2 and TRBJ1-4; TRBD1 is a possible D gene (6 bases). This CDR3 has 15 amino acids. Germline CDR1 reads SNHLY; CDR2 reads FYNNEI. V was pared by 8 bases and J by 6 bases, with 19 bases between. The CDR3 DNA reads as TGTGCCAGCGGGCCTTCACAGGGTGGGCATGAAAAACTGTTTTTT. Its translation: CASGPSQGGHEKLFF.

V usage is TRBV29-1 and J usage is TRBJ2-5, with 8 bases that match TRBD1. There are 12 residues in the CDR3. V lost 7 bases to trimming and J lost 11 bases; unmatched junction nucleotides: 12. CDR1 and CDR2 from the germline V gene are SQVTM and ANQGSEA. CDR3 region: CSAKPGGREQYF. Written as DNA, the CDR3 is TGCAGCGCAAAACCAGGGGGCCGGGAGCAGTACTTC.

This rearrangement joins TRBV6-5 to TRBJ1-2; perhaps TRBD1 as D (6 bases). Germline V lookup: CDR1 MNHEY, CDR2 SVGAGI. This CDR3 is 11 amino acids long. Trimming left V 8 bases short and J 8 bases short, with 12 bases between. This chain's CDR3 is CASFNRAGYTF. DNA for the CDR3: TGTGCCAGCTTTAACAGGGCGGGCTACACCTTC.

This clone was picked up one time. The chain recombines TRBV7-2 with TRBJ2-2; maybe TRBD2 (6 bases). Per the germline V gene, CDR1 is SGHTA and CDR2 is FQGNSA. V shed 5 bases and J shed 2 bases, with 12 bases lying between them. The CDR3 has 15 residues. The CDR3 DNA follows: TGTGCCAGCAGCCTACGGGGGACTAACACCGGGGAGCTGTTTTTT. It specifies CASSLRGTNTGELFF.

This clone was seen only once. The CDR3 region is CASSAGTPGTEKLFF. DNA of the CDR3: TGCGCCAGCAGCGCCGGGACACCCGGGACTGAAAAACTGTTTTTT. The J gene is TRBJ1-4, the V gene TRBV5-1; D may be TRBD1 (6 bases). With 4 bases removed from V and 7 bases from J, the gap between germline ends came to 17 bases. CDR1 and CDR2 (germline): SGHRS, YFSETQ. CDR3 length: 15 residues. Looking up the rest from reference TRBV5-1 and TRBJ1-4 gives the full variable domain: KAGVTQTPRYLIKTRGQQVTLSCSPISGHRSVSWYQQTPGQGLQFLFEYFSETQRNKGNFPGRFSGRQFSNSRSEMNVSTLELGDSALYLCASSAGTPGTEKLFFGSGTQLSVL.

CDR3 loop: CASSIIGGDTQYF. CDR3 nucleotide sequence: TGTGCCAGTAGTATAATAGGGGGAGATACGCAGTATTTT. This chain links TRBV19 with TRBJ2-3, with a possible D match to TRBD1 (6 bases). V was cut by 2 bases and J by 5 bases, with 8 bases left in between. Germline-derived CDR1 and CDR2 are LNHDA and SQIVND (reference sequence). The CDR3 has 13 amino acids. The full variable domain, in which reference TRBV19 and TRBJ2-3 provide the parts outside the CDR3, is DGGITQSPKYLFRKEGQNVTLSCEQNLNHDAMYWYRQDPGQGLRLIYYSQIVNDFQKGDIAEGYSVSREKKESFPLTVTSAQKNPTAFYLCASSIIGGDTQYFGPGTRLTVL.

The chain carries TRBV19 and TRBJ2-1, with D perhaps matching TRBD1 (6 bases). The germline V and J ends were trimmed by 2 bases and 3 bases, with 14 bases remaining between them. This CDR3 is built from 16 residues. CDR1 is LNHDA and CDR2 is SQIVND in the germline V gene (reference sequence). The DNA for the CDR3 is TGTGCCAGTAGTATATCAGGCAGGGGATACTACAATGAGCAGTTCTTC. Its translation is CASSISGRGYYNEQFF.

V gene TRBV19 combines with J gene TRBJ1-6; 9 nucleotides match TRBD1. Trimming cost V 2 bases and J 8 bases; bases outside gene matches: 4. CDR3 size: 15 residues. Germline V lookup: CDR1 LNHDA, CDR2 SQIVND (reference sequence). CDR3 sequence reads: CASSINRGPDSPLHF. CDR3 in DNA: TGTGCCAGTAGTATAAACAGGGGGCCGGATTCACCCCTCCACTTT. Together with reference TRBV19 and TRBJ1-6, the CDR3 gives the full variable domain: DGGITQSPKYLFRKEGQNVTLSCEQNLNHDAMYWYRQDPGQGLRLIYYSQIVNDFQKGDIAEGYSVSREKKESFPLTVTSAQKNPTAFYLCASSINRGPDSPLHFGNGTRLTVT.

The chain employs TRBV11-2 and TRBJ2-1; the D gene is possibly TRBD2 (7 bases). The V and J ends lost 8 bases and 8 bases respectively, with 25 bases between them. CDR3 size: 16 residues. The V gene's germline CDR1 is SGHAT and CDR2 FQNNGV. DNA of the CDR3: TGTGCCAGCGGACAAGTGGTGAGGGGGGGCCCCCATGAGCAGTTCTTC. As protein: CASGQVVRGGPHEQFF.

DNA for the CDR3: TGTGCCAGCAGCGGCTTAGAGCCGTACACAGATACGCAGTATTTT. This translates into CASSGLEPYTDTQYF. V is TRBV9 and J is TRBJ2-3; D is ambiguous. CDR1 and CDR2 (germline): SGDLS, YYNGEE. Trimming took 3 bases from V and 2 from J, leaving 13 bases between them. This CDR3 has 15 amino acids. The entire variable domain, with the rest obtained from reference TRBV9 and TRBJ2-3, is as follows: DSGVTQTPKHLITATGQRVTLRCSPRSGDLSVYWYQQSLDQGLQFLIQYYNGEERAKGNILERFSAQQFPDLHSELNLSSLELGDSALYFCASSGLEPYTDTQYFGPGTRLTVL.

The rearrangement joins TRBV27 to TRBJ1-5; a weak D match, TRBD1 (6 bases). The ends were cut back, 11 bases at V and 5 bases at J, with 13 bases in the middle. Germline values: CDR1 MNHEY, CDR2 SMNVEV (reference sequence). The length of the CDR3 is 12 residues. CDR3 nucleotide sequence: TGTGCCTCAGGGGTTATAGATCAGCCCCAGCATTTT. As protein: CASGVIDQPQHF.

The J gene is TRBJ2-6, the V gene TRBV4-3; a weak D match, TRBD1 (5 bases). This CDR3 is 14 amino acids long. The germline gives CDR1 LGHNA, CDR2 YSLEER. Trimming stripped 4 bases from V and 3 bases from J, with 7 bases between. Written as DNA, the CDR3 is TGCGCCAGCAGCCTTCAGGGTGGGGCCAACGTCCTGACTTTC. Its translation: CASSLQGGANVLTF.

This chain connects TRBV10-1 to TRBJ1-1; 7 bases fit TRBD1. The CDR3 loop spans 13 amino acids. CDR1 and CDR2 (germline): WNHNN, SYGVQD (reference sequence). Germline trimming cut 0 bases from V and 8 bases from J; bases unmatched to any gene: 3. CDR3 sequence reads: CASSESPGQEAFF. DNA for the CDR3: TGCGCCAGCAGTGAGTCCCCGGGACAGGAAGCTTTCTTT.

The table lists this clone with a count of one. The chain links TRBV5-6 to TRBJ2-1, with D maybe TRBD2 (5 bases). CDR3 length: 11 residues. The V gene's germline CDR1 is SGHDT and CDR2 YYEEEE. The V end was cut by 6 bases, the J end by 7 bases, with 8 bases between. CDR3 protein: CASTRRNEQFF. The CDR3 nucleotides are TGTGCCAGCACCAGGAGGAATGAGCAGTTCTTC. Drawing the rest from reference TRBV5-6 and TRBJ2-1, the complete variable domain is DAGVTQSPTHLIKTRGQQVTLRCSPKSGHDTVSWYQQALGQGPQFIFQYYEEEERQRGNFPDRFSGHQFPNYSSELNVNALLLGDSALYLCASTRRNEQFFGPGTRLTVL.

The chain employs TRBV5-1 and TRBJ2-5; possibly TRBD2 for D (7 bases). Per germline, CDR1 SGHRS and CDR2 YFSETQ. The V end lost 3 bases, the J end lost 5 bases, and 17 bases lay between the germline ends. CDR3 size: 15 residues. Here the CDR3 reads CASSSGPGGRETQYF. CDR3 sequence (DNA): TGCGCCAGCAGCTCCGGACCGGGGGGCCGGGAGACCCAGTACTTC.

The gene calls are TRBV19 and TRBJ1-3; D is unresolved. V was pared by 7 bases and J by 0 bases, with 10 bases between. The CDR3 contains 14 residues. In germline, CDR1 is LNHDA, CDR2 SQIVND (reference sequence). The CDR3 DNA sequence: TGTGCCAGTATGGTCACTTCCTCTGGAAACACCATATATTTT. It translates to CASMVTSSGNTIYF.

The CDR3 protein is CATRTGMNTEAFF. The CDR3 region has the DNA TGTGCCACCCGGACAGGGATGAACACTGAAGCTTTCTTT. The chain joins TRBV27 to TRBJ1-1; 8 positions agree with TRBD1. The V gene end was trimmed by 10 bases and the J gene end by 0 bases; junction bases not matched to a gene: 4. CDR1 MNHEY and CDR2 SMNVEV come from the germline V gene (reference sequence). There are 13 residues in the CDR3.

J is TRBJ2-5 and V is TRBV9; tentative D call: TRBD1 (7 bases). The J call is in doubt because the DNA end fits TRBJ2-7 better. The CDR3 totals 14 residues. Germline V gives CDR1 SGDLS, CDR2 YYNGEE. The CDR3 region has the DNA TGTGCCAGCAGCGTAGCAGGGGGAGGATACGAGCAGTACTTC. Residues: CASSVAGGGYEQYF.

The chain links TRBV4-1 to TRBJ2-1; 14 bases are shared with TRBD2. This CDR3 spans 16 amino acids. The germline V gene has CDR1 MGHRA and CDR2 YSYEKL. V shed 5 bases and J 1 base; nucleotides not matched to a gene: 1. CDR3 sequence: CASSGTSGSSYNEQFF. The CDR3 nucleotides are TGCGCCAGCAGCGGGACTAGCGGGAGTTCCTACAATGAGCAGTTCTTC.

The chain employs TRBV5-8 and TRBJ1-5; TRBD1 matches 8 bases. This CDR3 has 16 residues. In germline, CDR1 is SGHTS, CDR2 YDEGEE. The V segment lost 1 base and the J segment 5 bases; nucleotides outside the gene matches: 8. CDR3 sequence reads: CASSLMTGVAYQPQHF. In nucleotides, the CDR3 is TGTGCCAGCAGCTTGATGACAGGGGTTGCGTATCAGCCCCAGCATTTT.

The chain employs TRBV19 and TRBJ2-2; 9 bases agree with TRBD1. CDR3 length: 19 amino acids. V trimming: 10 bases; J trimming: 0 bases; junction bases outside the gene matches: 18. In germline, CDR1 is LNHDA, CDR2 SQIVND (reference sequence). The CDR3 loop is CATSGLRQGQGSNTGELFF. The CDR3 DNA follows: TGTGCCACCTCAGGTCTCCGACAGGGACAGGGCTCGAACACCGGGGAGCTGTTTTTT.

This chain links TRBV6-1 with TRBJ1-6; tentatively, D is TRBD1 (6 bases). The CDR3 runs 19 residues. Trimming removed 3 bases at V and 3 bases at J, with 21 bases between. Germline lookup yields CDR1 MNHNS and CDR2 SASEGT. In DNA form, the CDR3 reads TGTGCCAGCAGTGAGTGGAACAGGGAGCGGTACGACTATAATTCACCCCTCCACTTT. This gives the protein CASSEWNRERYDYNSPLHF.

The chain joins TRBV5-5 to TRBJ1-4; 8 bases fit TRBD1. V was pared by 3 bases and J by 6 bases, with 7 bases of the junction left unmatched. The germline V gene encodes CDR1 SGHKS and CDR2 YYEKEE (reference sequence). This CDR3 region has 15 residues. DNA of the CDR3: TGTGCCAGCAGCTATTACTCGGGACAGGATGAAAAACTGTTTTTT. Its translation is CASSYYSGQDEKLFF.